These 13 T cell receptor beta chains were sequenced from one sample in a study of graft-versus-host responses after intestinal transplantation (dated by TCRdb to the early 2020s). Their recognized antigens are unknown. Library creation used the immunoSEQ multiplex PCR assay. The source is immuneACCESS, and TCRdb retained only in-frame sequences with V and J called. Part of the clones is not carried over; for the studies checked, unresolved V genes explain less than half of this, and the remainder is unexplained. The sample table holds about 120,000 clones, of which over 80% were seen once. In total, the top ten clones hold around 0.12% of the sample. The time point label for this specimen denotes: cells obtained before transplantation from donor or recipient. The source material was unstimulated CD4+ T cells sorted from spleen or lymph node cells, sampled before intestinal transplant. All receptors derive from a human donor who received an intestinal transplant.

The chain links TRBV5-1 to TRBJ2-3, with 7 positions matching TRBD2. V shed 0 bases, J shed 3 bases, and the junction held 7 bases outside the gene matches. This CDR3 spans 16 amino acids. CDR1 is SGHRS, CDR2 YFSETQ, per germline. The CDR3 region has the DNA TGCGCCAGCAGCTTGGGAGTCGGGAGGCGTACAGATACGCAGTATTTT. Translating it yields CASSLGVGRRTDTQYF. Drawing the rest from reference TRBV5-1 and TRBJ2-3, the complete variable domain is KAGVTQTPRYLIKTRGQQVTLSCSPISGHRSVSWYQQTPGQGLQFLFEYFSETQRNKGNFPGRFSGRQFSNSRSEMNVSTLELGDSALYLCASSLGVGRRTDTQYFGPGTRLTVL.

This chain uses TRBV19 with TRBJ2-1, with D uncertain. The CDR3 runs 13 residues. The V gene's germline CDR1 is LNHDA and CDR2 SQIVND (reference sequence). Trimming took 3 bases from V and 9 from J, leaving 12 bases between them. The CDR3 DNA is TGTGCCAGTAGTATTGTTCCCGACACTGAGCAGTTCTTC. Its translation: CASSIVPDTEQFF.

The chain combines TRBV7-3 with TRBJ2-2, with TRBD1 identical over 7 bases. This CDR3 is built from 16 residues. Unmatched junction bases numbered 7, after V lost 2 bases and J lost 4 bases. Germline lookup yields CDR1 SGHTA and CDR2 FQGTGA. The CDR3 sequence: CASSLFDDRATGELFF. The CDR3 coding sequence is TGTGCCAGCAGCTTATTTGATGACAGGGCCACCGGGGAGCTGTTTTTT.

The CDR3 is CASSPRTSVYEQYF. CDR3 DNA: TGTGCCAGCAGCCCTCGGACTAGCGTCTACGAGCAGTACTTC. The chain combines TRBV9 with TRBJ2-7; 9 positions agree with TRBD2. J was trimmed by 3 bases and V by 4 bases; bases with no gene match: 5. CDR3 size: 14 residues. The V gene's germline CDR1 is SGDLS and CDR2 YYNGEE.

The rearrangement links TRBV5-1 to TRBJ2-1; 7 bases agree with TRBD2. Trimming at V came to 4 bases and at J to 7 bases, leaving 11 bases not matched to a gene. Per the germline V gene, CDR1 is SGHRS and CDR2 is YFSETQ. The CDR3 is made up of 15 amino acids. This CDR3 is CASSLTTHGGNEQFF. The CDR3 bases are TGCGCCAGCAGCCTAACAACGCACGGGGGGAATGAGCAGTTCTTC.

V usage is TRBV5-1 and J usage is TRBJ2-1; the D gene is possibly TRBD2 (6 bases). The length of the CDR3 is 17 residues. Per germline, CDR1 SGHRS and CDR2 YFSETQ. The germline V and J ends were trimmed by 0 bases and 4 bases, with 17 bases remaining between them. The CDR3 coding sequence is TGCGCCAGCAGCTTGGGGGCCGGGAGTCGAGTATACAATGAGCAGTTCTTC. Its protein is CASSLGAGSRVYNEQFF.

The chain uses TRBV9 and TRBJ2-1, with 8 bases aligning to TRBD2. Trimming at V came to 2 bases and at J to 5 bases, leaving 9 bases not matched to a gene. The CDR3 consists of 16 residues. Germline V CDR1 and CDR2: SGDLS, YYNGEE. CDR3 coding DNA: TGTGCCAGCAGCGTGAGATCACAGCGGGAGAACAATGAGCAGTTCTTC. Its translation: CASSVRSQRENNEQFF.

The CDR3 DNA reads TGTGCCAGCAGATCCTTCCCGAGGGACGGCTACACCTTC. Translated, it gives CASRSFPRDGYTF. The gene calls are TRBV28 and TRBJ1-2, with D perhaps TRBD1 (5 bases). The CDR3 runs to 13 residues. Trimming pared 6 bases from V and 8 bases from J, leaving 16 bases between. The germline V gene has CDR1 MDHEN and CDR2 SYDVKM.

The rearrangement joins TRBV6-5 to TRBJ2-7; 8 nucleotides match TRBD1. This CDR3 spans 16 amino acids. Germline CDR1 reads MNHEY; CDR2 reads SVGAGI. J gave up 2 bases and V 2 bases, and 8 bases lay outside the gene matches. The CDR3 spells CASSYPAGGPTYEQYF. CDR3 sequence (DNA): TGTGCCAGCAGTTACCCCGCAGGGGGCCCAACCTACGAGCAGTACTTC.

The gene calls are TRBV19 and TRBJ1-4; D is perhaps TRBD1 (6 bases). With 3 bases removed from V and 6 bases from J, the gap between germline ends came to 11 bases. The CDR3 extends over 14 amino acids. The germline gives CDR1 LNHDA, CDR2 SQIVND (reference sequence). The CDR3 DNA follows: TGTGCCAGTAGTATCAGGGGCAGGGATGAAAAACTGTTTTTT. The encoded protein is CASSIRGRDEKLFF.

Regarding this clone: The junction departs from the called germline gene at one end, perhaps through a read error. V and J are TRBV7-7 and TRBJ2-1; TRBD2 matches 8 bases. This CDR3 contains 15 residues. CDR1 and CDR2 (germline): SSHAT, FNYEAQ (reference sequence). The DNA for the CDR3 is TGTGCTAGCAGTAAGGCGGGACTAGTCGGCAATGAGCAGTTCTTC. Its translation is CASSKAGLVGNEQFF.

The CDR3 coding sequence is TGTGCCAGCAGCTTGTGGGGGGGGACCCACAATGAGCAGTTCTTC. Its translation: CASSLWGGTHNEQFF. V and J are TRBV5-8 and TRBJ2-1, with 7 bases matching TRBD2. Trimming took 1 base from V and 5 from J; bases not matched to a gene: 6. Germline V gene sequence: CDR1 SGHTS, CDR2 YDEGEE. This CDR3 comprises 15 residues.

The genes are TRBV18 and TRBJ1-5; 10 bases line up with TRBD1. CDR3 size: 14 residues. V shed 3 bases and J 8 bases; nucleotides not matched to a gene: 4. From germline, CDR1 is KGHSH and CDR2 LQKENI. CDR3 sequence reads: CASSPGQGMEPQHF. DNA of the CDR3: TGTGCCAGCTCACCGGGACAGGGGATGGAGCCCCAGCATTTT.